The rows below give T cell receptor beta chains drawn from one sample of a study of Graves' ophthalmopathy and Graves' hyperthyroidism. TCRdb independently ran MiXCR on the multiplex PCR reads; one entry per CDR3 protein. The sample has around 1,000,000 distinct CDR3 sequences, approximately 35% seen once. The sequencing input was peripheral blood or thyroid tissue (not recorded which). The source of these receptors is an adult man with Graves' hyperthyroidism. Both conserved end residues are part of each CDR3. A D gene is named only where the DNA matches it firmly. Clone sizes are given selectively: once, few, many, or a class where the clone is expanded.

CDR3 length,V gene,clone size,D gene,J gene,CDR3 DNA,CDR3 protein
13,TRBV10-3,NA,TRBD2,TRBJ2-7,TGTGCCATCAGTGATCTAGCGGGGTACGAGCAGTACTTC,CAISDLAGYEQYF
12,TRBV19,NA,NA,TRBJ2-6,TGTGCCAGTAATTCCGCGGCCAACGTCCTGACTTTC,CASNSAANVLTF
17,TRBV7-8,many,TRBD2,TRBJ2-7,TGTGCCAGCAGCTTGGGACTAGCGGGGGCCCGCTCCTACGAGCAGTACTTC,CASSLGLAGARSYEQYF
16,TRBV6-6,NA,NA,TRBJ1-1,TGTGCCAGCAGTTACGACCAGCACCAAATGAACACTGAAGCTTTCTTT,CASSYDQHQMNTEAFF
13,TRBV5-1,many,NA,TRBJ1-2,TGCGCCAGCAGCACAGACAGGAACTATGGCTACACCTTC,CASSTDRNYGYTF
15,TRBV6-6,NA,NA,TRBJ1-2,TGTGCCAGCAGCACCAGGACAGAGCAACTCTATGGCTACACCTTC,CASSTRTEQLYGYTF
17,TRBV29-1,NA,TRBD2,TRBJ2-3,TGCAGCGTTGCTTTGGGCGGGGGGCAGATGAGCACAGATACGCAGTATTTT,CSVALGGGQMSTDTQYF
13,TRBV29-1,many,NA,TRBJ2-5,TGCAGCGTTGGGGGGGTGAGGTTGGAGACCCAGTACTTC,CSVGGVRLETQYF
15,TRBV18,NA,NA,TRBJ2-5,TGTGCCAGCTCACGAGGGACCGAGCACTACGAGACCCAGTACTTC,CASSRGTEHYETQYF
15,TRBV19,NA,TRBD1,TRBJ2-2,TGTGCCAGTAGTGGAGTAAGCACAGGGGACGGGGAGCTGTTTTTT,CASSGVSTGDGELFF
13,TRBV29-1,many,TRBD1,TRBJ1-2,TGCAGCGTTGATTTTAAGGGGGCTGGTGGCTACACCTTC,CSVDFKGAGGYTF